This record looks at one T cell receptor (beta chain) sequence and its context. This specimen belongs to a study of blood T cell repertoires in COVID-19. The overall study: Acute and convalescent COVID-19 specimens originated in the United States, Italy and Spain. Sample material is recorded as cDNA or gDNA derived from T cells, B-cell-depleted T cells, or PBMCs.

This study enrolled people aged 18 to 89 from about two dozen US geographic areas. Clinical history reported by participants formed the basis on which cohorts were assigned. The repertoire was sequenced with immunoSEQ multiplex PCR; TCRdb's copy has only in-frame clones and lacks some. The top ten hold 3.5% to 4.5% of the sample, which has roughly 230,000 clones, over 85% seen once. The receptor was isolated from a woman aged 25 to 39 with acute COVID-19. The sequencing input was PBMCs or T cells enriched from blood (not recorded which).

CDR3: CAISVPGQGPGTQYF. In nucleotides, the CDR3 is TGTGCCATCAGTGTGCCGGGACAGGGGCCAGGTACGCAGTATTTT. The chain uses TRBV10-3 and TRBJ2-3; 10 positions match TRBD1. The length of the CDR3 is 15 residues. With V trimmed by 4 bases and J by 8 bases, 9 bases remained unmatched. CDR1 ENHRY and CDR2 SYGVKD come from the germline V gene.